Here is one T cell receptor (beta chain) with its context. Trimming removed 3 bases from V and 11 bases from J, with 11 bases in between. CDR3 size: 11 residues. From germline, CDR1 is SGDLS and CDR2 YYNGEE. The data derive from a study of technical replicates of blood from a few donors. The protocol was immunoSEQ multiplex PCR, while the TCRdb copy is restricted to in-frame clones and leaves out a portion. The data show about 97,000 clones, with roughly 95% seen just once and approximately 0.38% held by the top ten. The clonotype comes from a human donor in good health. This sequence joins TRBV9 and TRBJ1-2; D call uncertain. The specimen sequenced was T cells isolated from PBMCs. For the CDR3, the DNA is TGTGCCAGCAGCGCCGAGGAGAGGTACACCTTC. It translates to CASSAEERYTF. The full variable domain, its missing parts supplied by reference TRBV9 and TRBJ1-2, is DSGVTQTPKHLITATGQRVTLRCSPRSGDLSVYWYQQSLDQGLQFLIQYYNGEERAKGNILERFSAQQFPDLHSELNLSSLELGDSALYFCASSAEERYTFGSGTRLTVV.